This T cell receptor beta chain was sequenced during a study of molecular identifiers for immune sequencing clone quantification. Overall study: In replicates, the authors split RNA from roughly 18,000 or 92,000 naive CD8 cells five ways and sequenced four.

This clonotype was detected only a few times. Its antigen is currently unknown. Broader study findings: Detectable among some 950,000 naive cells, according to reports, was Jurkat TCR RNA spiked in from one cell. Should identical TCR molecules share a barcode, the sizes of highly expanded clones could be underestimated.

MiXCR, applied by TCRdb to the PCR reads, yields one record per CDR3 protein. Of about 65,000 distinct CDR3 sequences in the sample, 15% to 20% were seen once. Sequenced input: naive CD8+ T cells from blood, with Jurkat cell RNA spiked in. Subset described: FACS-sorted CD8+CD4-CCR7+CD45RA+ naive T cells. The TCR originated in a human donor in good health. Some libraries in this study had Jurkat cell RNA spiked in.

CDR3 residues: CASSQGWTSGRVDEQFF. The CDR3 DNA sequence: TGTGCCAGCAGCCAAGGGTGGACTAGCGGGAGGGTTGATGAGCAGTTCTTC. The V and J genes are TRBV3-1 and TRBJ2-1, with 15 bases matching TRBD2. CDR1 LGHDT and CDR2 YNNKEL come from the germline V gene (reference sequence). This CDR3 contains 17 residues. V lost 1 base and J lost 8; bases outside the gene matches: 6.